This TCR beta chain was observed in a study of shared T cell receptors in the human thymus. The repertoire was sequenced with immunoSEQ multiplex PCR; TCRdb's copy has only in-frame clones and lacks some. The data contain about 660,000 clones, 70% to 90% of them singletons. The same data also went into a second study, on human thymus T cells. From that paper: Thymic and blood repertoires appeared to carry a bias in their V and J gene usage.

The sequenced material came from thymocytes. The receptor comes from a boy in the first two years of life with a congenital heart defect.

CDR3 in amino acids: CASSSRGSAQVAKNIQYF. The CDR3 DNA reads TGTGCCAGCTCATCCAGGGGTAGCGCTCAGGTGGCCAAAAACATTCAGTACTTC. The V gene is TRBV27, the J gene TRBJ2-4; a possible D gene is TRBD1 (6 bases). The V gene lost 8 bases and the J gene lost 1 base, with 24 bases spanning the gap. Germline CDR1 and CDR2: MNHEY and SMNVEV (reference sequence). This CDR3 is built from 18 residues.